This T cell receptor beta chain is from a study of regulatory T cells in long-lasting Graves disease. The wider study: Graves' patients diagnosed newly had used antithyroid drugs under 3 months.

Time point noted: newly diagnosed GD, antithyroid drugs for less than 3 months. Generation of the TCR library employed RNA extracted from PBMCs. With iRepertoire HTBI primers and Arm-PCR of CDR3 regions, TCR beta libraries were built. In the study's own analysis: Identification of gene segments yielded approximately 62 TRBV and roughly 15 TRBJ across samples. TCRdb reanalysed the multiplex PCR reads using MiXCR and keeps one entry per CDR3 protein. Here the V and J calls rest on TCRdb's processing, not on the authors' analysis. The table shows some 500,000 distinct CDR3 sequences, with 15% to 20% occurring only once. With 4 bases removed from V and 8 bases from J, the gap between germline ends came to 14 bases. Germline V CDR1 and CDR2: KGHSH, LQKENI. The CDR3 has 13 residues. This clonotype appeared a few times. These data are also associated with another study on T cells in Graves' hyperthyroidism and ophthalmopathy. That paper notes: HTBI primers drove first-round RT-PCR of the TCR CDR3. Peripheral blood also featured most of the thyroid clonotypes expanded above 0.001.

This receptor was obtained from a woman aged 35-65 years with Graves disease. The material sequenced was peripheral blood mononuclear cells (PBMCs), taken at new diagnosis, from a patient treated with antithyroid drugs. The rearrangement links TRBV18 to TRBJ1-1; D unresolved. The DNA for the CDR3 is TGTGCCAGCTCACTCGGACGGAGTAGGGAAGCTTTCTTT. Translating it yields CASSLGRSREAFF.